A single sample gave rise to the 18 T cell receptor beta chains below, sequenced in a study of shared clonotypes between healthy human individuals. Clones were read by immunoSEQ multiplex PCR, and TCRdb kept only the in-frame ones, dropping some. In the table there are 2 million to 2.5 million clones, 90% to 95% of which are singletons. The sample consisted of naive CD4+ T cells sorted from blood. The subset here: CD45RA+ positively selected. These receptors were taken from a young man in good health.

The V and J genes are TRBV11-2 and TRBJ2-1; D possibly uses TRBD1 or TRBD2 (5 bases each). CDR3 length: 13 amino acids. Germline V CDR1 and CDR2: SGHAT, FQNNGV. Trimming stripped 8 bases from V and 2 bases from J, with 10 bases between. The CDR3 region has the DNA TGTGCCAGCGGGACCTCTACCTACAATGAGCAGTTCTTC. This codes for CASGTSTYNEQFF.

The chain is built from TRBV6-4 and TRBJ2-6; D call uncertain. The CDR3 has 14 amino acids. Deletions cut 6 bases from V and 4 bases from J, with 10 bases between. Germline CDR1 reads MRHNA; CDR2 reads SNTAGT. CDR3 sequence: CASSPGTGANVLTF. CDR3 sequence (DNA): TGTGCCAGCAGCCCCGGAACAGGGGCCAACGTCCTGACTTTC.

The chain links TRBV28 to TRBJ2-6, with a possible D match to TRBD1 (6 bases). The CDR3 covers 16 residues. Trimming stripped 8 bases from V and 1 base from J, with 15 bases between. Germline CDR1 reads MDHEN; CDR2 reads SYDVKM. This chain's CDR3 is CASDRPLSSGANVLTF. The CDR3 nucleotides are TGTGCCAGCGACAGGCCCCTTTCGTCTGGGGCCAACGTCCTGACTTTC.

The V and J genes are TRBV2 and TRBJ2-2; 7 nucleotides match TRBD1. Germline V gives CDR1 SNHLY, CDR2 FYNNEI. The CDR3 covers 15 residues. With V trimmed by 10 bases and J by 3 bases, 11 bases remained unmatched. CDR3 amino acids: CATATGVGDTGELFF. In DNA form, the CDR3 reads TGTGCCACTGCAACAGGGGTCGGGGACACCGGGGAGCTGTTTTTT.

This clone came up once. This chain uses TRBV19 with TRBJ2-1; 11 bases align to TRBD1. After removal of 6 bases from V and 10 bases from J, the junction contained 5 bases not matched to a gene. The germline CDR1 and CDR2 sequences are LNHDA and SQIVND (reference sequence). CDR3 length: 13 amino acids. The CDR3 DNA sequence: TGTGCCAGTAGCTGGACAGGGGGCGAAGAGCAGTTCTTC. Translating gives CASSWTGGEEQFF.

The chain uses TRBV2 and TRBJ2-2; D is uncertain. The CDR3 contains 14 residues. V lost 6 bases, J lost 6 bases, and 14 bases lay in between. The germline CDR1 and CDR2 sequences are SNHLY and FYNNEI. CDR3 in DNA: TGTGCCAGCAGGGGTATTCAGGCGTCCGGGGAGCTGTTTTTT. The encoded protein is CASRGIQASGELFF.

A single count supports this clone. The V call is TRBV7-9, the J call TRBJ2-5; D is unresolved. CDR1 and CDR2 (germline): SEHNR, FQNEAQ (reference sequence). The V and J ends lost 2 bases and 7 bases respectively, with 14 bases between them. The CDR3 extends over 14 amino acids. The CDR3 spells CASSLPPPTGTQYF. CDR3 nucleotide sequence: TGTGCCAGCAGCTTACCCCCGCCAACCGGGACCCAGTACTTC.

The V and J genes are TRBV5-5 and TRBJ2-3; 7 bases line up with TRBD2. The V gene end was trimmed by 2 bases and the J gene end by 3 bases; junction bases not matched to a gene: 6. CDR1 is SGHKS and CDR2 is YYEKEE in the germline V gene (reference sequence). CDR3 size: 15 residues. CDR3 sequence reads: CASSFSGVTTDTQYF. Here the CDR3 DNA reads TGTGCCAGCAGCTTCAGCGGGGTGACGACAGATACGCAGTATTTT. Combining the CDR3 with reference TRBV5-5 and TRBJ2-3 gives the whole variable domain DAGVTQSPTHLIKTRGQQVTLRCSPISGHKSVSWYQQVLGQGPQFIFQYYEKEERGRGNFPDRFSARQFPNYSSELNVNALLLGDSALYLCASSFSGVTTDTQYFGPGTRLTVL.

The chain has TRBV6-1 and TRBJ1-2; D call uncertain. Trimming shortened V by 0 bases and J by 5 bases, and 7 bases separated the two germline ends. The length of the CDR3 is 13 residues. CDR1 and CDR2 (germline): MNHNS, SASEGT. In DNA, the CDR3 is TGTGCCAGCAGTGAAGCGCTTCAGTATGGCTACACCTTC. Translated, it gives CASSEALQYGYTF.

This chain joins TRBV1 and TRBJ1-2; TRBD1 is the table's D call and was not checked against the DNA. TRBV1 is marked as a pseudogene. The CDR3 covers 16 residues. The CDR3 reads CTSSQDAGQTIGGYTF. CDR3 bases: TGCACCAGCAGCCAAGATGCAGGACAGACAATAGGAGGCTACACCTTC.

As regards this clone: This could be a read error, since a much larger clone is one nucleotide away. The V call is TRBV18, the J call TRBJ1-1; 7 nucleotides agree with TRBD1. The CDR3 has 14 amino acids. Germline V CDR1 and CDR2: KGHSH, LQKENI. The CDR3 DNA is TGTGCCGGCTCACGGGACAGCGGGAACACTGAAGCTTTCTTT. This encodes CAGSRDSGNTEAFF.

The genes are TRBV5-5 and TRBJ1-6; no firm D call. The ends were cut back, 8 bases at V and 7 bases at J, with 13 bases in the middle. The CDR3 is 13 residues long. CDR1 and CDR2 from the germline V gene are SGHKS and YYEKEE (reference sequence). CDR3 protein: CASAAGPNSPLHF. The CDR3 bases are TGTGCCAGTGCGGCCGGGCCCAATTCACCCCTCCACTTT.

CDR3: CASSLEQGLHSPLHF. The CDR3 DNA sequence: TGTGCCAGCAGCTTAGAACAGGGCCTACATTCACCCCTCCACTTT. The J gene is TRBJ1-6, the V gene TRBV7-9, with D perhaps TRBD1 (6 bases). Germline V CDR1 and CDR2: SEHNR, FQNEAQ (reference sequence). The V end lost 1 base, the J end lost 8 bases, and 12 bases lay between the germline ends. The CDR3 covers 15 residues.

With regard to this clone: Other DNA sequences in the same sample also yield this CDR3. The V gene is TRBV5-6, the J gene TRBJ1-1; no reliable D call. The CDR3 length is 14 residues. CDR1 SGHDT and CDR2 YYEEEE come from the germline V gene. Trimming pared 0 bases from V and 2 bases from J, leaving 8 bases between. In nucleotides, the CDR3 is TGTGCCAGCAGCTTGGCCACCCTAAACACTGAAGCTTTCTTT. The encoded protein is CASSLATLNTEAFF.

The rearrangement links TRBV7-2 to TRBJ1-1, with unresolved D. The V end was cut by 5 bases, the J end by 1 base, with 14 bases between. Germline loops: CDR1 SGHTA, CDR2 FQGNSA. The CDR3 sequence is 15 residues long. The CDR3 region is CASSEEGWWNTEAFF. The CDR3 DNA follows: TGTGCCAGCAGCGAAGAGGGATGGTGGAACACTGAAGCTTTCTTT. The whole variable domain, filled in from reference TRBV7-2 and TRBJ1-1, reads GAGVSQSPSNKVTEKGKDVELRCDPISGHTALYWYRQSLGQGLEFLIYFQGNSAPDKSGLPSDRFSAERTGGSVSTLTIQRTQQEDSAVYLCASSEEGWWNTEAFFGQGTRLTVV.

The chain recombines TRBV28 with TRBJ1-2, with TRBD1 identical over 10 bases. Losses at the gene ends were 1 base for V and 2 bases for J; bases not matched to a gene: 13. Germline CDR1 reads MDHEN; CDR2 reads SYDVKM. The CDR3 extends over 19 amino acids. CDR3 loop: CASSLSRLGQGTSNYGYTF. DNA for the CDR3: TGTGCCAGCAGTTTATCACGTTTGGGACAGGGGACCTCAAACTATGGCTACACCTTC.

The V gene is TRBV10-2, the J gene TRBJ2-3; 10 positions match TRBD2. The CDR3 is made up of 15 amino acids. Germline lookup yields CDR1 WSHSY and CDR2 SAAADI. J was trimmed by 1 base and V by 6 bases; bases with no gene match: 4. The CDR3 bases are TGCGCCAGCAGCCCTCTAGCGGGGGGCACAGATACGCAGTATTTT. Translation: CASSPLAGGTDTQYF.

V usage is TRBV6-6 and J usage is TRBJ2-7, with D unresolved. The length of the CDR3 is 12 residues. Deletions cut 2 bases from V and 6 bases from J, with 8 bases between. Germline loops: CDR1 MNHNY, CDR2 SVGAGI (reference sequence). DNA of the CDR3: TGTGCCAGCAGTTACAGGGATGGCGAGCAGTACTTC. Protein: CASSYRDGEQYF.